The 29 T cell receptor beta chains below come from one sample, sequenced in a study of blood T cell repertoires in COVID-19. Only in-frame clones appear in the TCRdb table, and some are missing; sequencing was by immunoSEQ multiplex PCR. The data hold about 190,000 clones, with roughly 88% observed a single time. The sequenced material came from PBMCs or T cells enriched from blood (not recorded which). The receptors shown here come from a woman in her 30s who had recovered from COVID-19.

The chain carries TRBV28 and TRBJ1-1, with D possibly matching TRBD1 (5 bases). V lost 7 bases and J 7 bases, leaving 13 bases between the germline ends. The CDR3 has 12 amino acids. Germline V lookup: CDR1 MDHEN, CDR2 SYDVKM. CDR3 protein: CASTQGSNEAFF. In nucleotides, the CDR3 is TGTGCCAGCACTCAGGGCAGCAATGAAGCTTTCTTT.

The genes are TRBV28 and TRBJ1-1, with 9 positions matching TRBD1. The CDR3 has 17 residues. CDR1 is MDHEN, CDR2 SYDVKM, per germline. The J segment lost 0 bases and the V segment lost 7 bases, leaving 12 bases of the junction unmatched. The CDR3 is CASIGGQGVGLNTEAFF. CDR3 in DNA: TGTGCCAGCATAGGGGGACAGGGTGTTGGGTTGAACACTGAAGCTTTCTTT.

The chain links TRBV18 to TRBJ2-7; D unclear. This CDR3 spans 11 amino acids. The V end was cut by 2 bases, the J end by 6 bases, with 5 bases between. The V gene's germline CDR1 is KGHSH and CDR2 LQKENI. Written as DNA, the CDR3 is TGTGCCAGCTCACCATTAATCGAGCAGTACTTC. Translation gives CASSPLIEQYF.

The chain is built from TRBV5-1 and TRBJ2-2; 8 positions agree with TRBD1. This CDR3 has 19 residues. J gave up 4 bases and V 5 bases, and 19 bases lay outside the gene matches. Looked up from germline, CDR1 is SGHRS and CDR2 is YFSETQ. The CDR3 nucleotides are TGCGCCAGCAGTCTACCCAGTGGACAGGGCATGGGAATCACCGGGGAGCTGTTTTTT. Translation gives CASSLPSGQGMGITGELFF.

The V and J genes are TRBV19 and TRBJ2-3, with no clear D. V lost 2 bases, J lost 1 base, and 10 bases lay in between. Germline-derived CDR1 and CDR2 are LNHDA and SQIVND (reference sequence). The CDR3 extends over 15 amino acids. Here the CDR3 DNA reads TGTGCCAGTAGTATACTCGGTTCGGGCACAGATACGCAGTATTTT. Encoded protein: CASSILGSGTDTQYF.

The genes are TRBV5-6 and TRBJ2-3; D unresolved. The CDR3 extends over 11 amino acids. From germline, CDR1 is SGHDT and CDR2 YYEEEE. The V end was cut by 3 bases, the J end by 3 bases, with 2 bases between. CDR3 amino acids: CASSSTDTQYF. Written as DNA, the CDR3 is TGTGCCAGCAGCTCTACAGATACGCAGTATTTT. Drawing the rest from reference TRBV5-6 and TRBJ2-3, the complete variable domain is DAGVTQSPTHLIKTRGQQVTLRCSPKSGHDTVSWYQQALGQGPQFIFQYYEEEERQRGNFPDRFSGHQFPNYSSELNVNALLLGDSALYLCASSSTDTQYFGPGTRLTVL.

The chain couples TRBV14 to TRBJ2-1; TRBD2 agrees at 7 bases. CDR3 size: 16 residues. Per germline, CDR1 SGHDN and CDR2 FVKESK. V lost 1 base and J lost 2; bases outside the gene matches: 5. The CDR3 DNA is TGTGCCAGCAGCCAAGTGGGGGGGACCACCTACAATGAGCAGTTCTTC. Translating gives CASSQVGGTTYNEQFF.

V and J are TRBV10-3 and TRBJ2-3, with 7 positions matching TRBD2. From germline, CDR1 is ENHRY and CDR2 SYGVKD. This CDR3 comprises 15 residues. V lost 7 bases, J lost 2 bases, and 9 bases stayed unmatched. CDR3 region: CAITSAGSSTDTQYF. CDR3 DNA sequence: TGTGCCATCACTTCAGCGGGGAGCTCCACAGATACGCAGTATTTT.

The rearrangement joins TRBV28 to TRBJ2-7; D is undetermined. The V gene lost 4 bases and the J gene lost 2 bases, with 9 bases spanning the gap. This CDR3 spans 13 amino acids. Germline V gene sequence: CDR1 MDHEN, CDR2 SYDVKM. The CDR3 region is CASSYQIPYEQYF. The CDR3 DNA is TGTGCCAGCAGTTACCAGATCCCCTACGAGCAGTACTTC. The whole variable domain, filled in from reference TRBV28 and TRBJ2-7, reads DVKVTQSSRYLVKRTGEKVFLECVQDMDHENMFWYRQDPGLGLRLIYFSYDVKMKEKGDIPEGYSVSREKKERFSLILESASTNQTSMYLCASSYQIPYEQYFGPGTRLTVT.

This chain joins TRBV18 and TRBJ2-4; the match to TRBD2 covers 14 bases. The J segment lost 1 base and the V segment lost 3 bases, leaving 11 bases of the junction unmatched. The CDR3 contains 20 residues. Germline CDR1 KGHSH, CDR2 LQKENI. The CDR3 reads CASSPNPTSGRARAKNIQYF. CDR3 in DNA: TGTGCCAGCTCACCTAACCCGACTAGCGGGAGGGCCAGGGCCAAAAACATTCAGTACTTC. Combining the CDR3 with reference TRBV18 and TRBJ2-4 gives the whole variable domain NAGVMQNPRHLVRRRGQEARLRCSPMKGHSHVYWYRQLPEEGLKFMVYLQKENIIDESGMPKERFSAEFPKEGPSILRIQQVVRGDSAAYFCASSPNPTSGRARAKNIQYFGAGTRLSVL.

The chain carries TRBV19 and TRBJ2-5, with a tentative D call TRBD2 (6 bases). The CDR3 runs to 16 residues. V was clipped by 6 bases and J by 5 bases, with 22 bases between them. Germline CDR1 reads LNHDA; CDR2 reads SQIVND (reference sequence). Written as DNA, the CDR3 is TGTGCCAGTAGCATCACGTCGGACGGGAGAGCGGAGACCCAGTACTTC. Protein: CASSITSDGRAETQYF.

The chain carries TRBV28 and TRBJ2-2; 8 bases map to TRBD1. The CDR3 totals 16 residues. The V segment lost 1 base and the J segment 0 bases; nucleotides outside the gene matches: 1. Germline assignment: CDR1 MDHEN and CDR2 SYDVKM. The DNA of the CDR3 is TGTGCCAGCAGTTTATCAGGGGGCGCGAACACCGGGGAGCTGTTTTTT. Encoded protein: CASSLSGGANTGELFF.

The V call is TRBV19, the J call TRBJ1-4, with TRBD1 matching 9 bases. Germline CDR1 and CDR2: LNHDA and SQIVND (reference sequence). The V segment lost 5 bases and the J segment 12 bases; nucleotides outside the gene matches: 13. The CDR3 covers 15 residues. Here the CDR3 DNA reads TGTGCCAGTAGTCCCGGGACAGGGATGGTGGTGGAACTGTTTTTT. It is translated as CASSPGTGMVVELFF.

This clone has more than one count but fewer than ten. The chain carries TRBV14 and TRBJ2-1; TRBD2 might be the D (6 bases). The CDR3 sequence is 12 residues long. CDR1 SGHDN and CDR2 FVKESK come from the germline V gene. V lost 1 base and J lost 11, with 9 bases in between. CDR3 sequence: CASSQVREKQFF. Here the CDR3 DNA reads TGTGCCAGCAGCCAAGTGCGGGAAAAGCAGTTCTTC.

The V gene is TRBV6-1, the J gene TRBJ1-5, with a weak D call TRBD1 (6 bases). The CDR3 length is 15 residues. The V and J ends lost 2 bases and 5 bases respectively, with 13 bases between them. The germline V gene has CDR1 MNHNS and CDR2 SASEGT. CDR3 nucleotide sequence: TGTGCCAGCAGTGAAATTCCACAGGGTTATCAGCCCCAGCATTTT. Protein: CASSEIPQGYQPQHF.

The chain links TRBV6-1 to TRBJ1-1; D gene unclear. V dropped 2 bases and J dropped 1 base, with 5 bases sitting between them. The CDR3 loop spans 13 amino acids. The germline CDR1 and CDR2 sequences are MNHNS and SASEGT. This chain's CDR3 is CASSESGNTEAFF. The CDR3 DNA follows: TGTGCCAGCAGTGAATCAGGGAACACTGAAGCTTTCTTT.

This chain joins TRBV27 and TRBJ1-2; 7 bases are shared with TRBD1. In germline, CDR1 is MNHEY, CDR2 SMNVEV (reference sequence). V lost 6 bases to trimming and J lost 4 bases; unmatched junction nucleotides: 8. The CDR3 runs to 14 residues. In nucleotides, the CDR3 is TGTGCCAGCAGCCTAAAGGGGGCTAGCTATGGCTACACCTTC. As protein: CASSLKGASYGYTF.

J is TRBJ1-1 and V is TRBV29-1; perhaps TRBD1 as D (5 bases). Germline values: CDR1 SQVTM, CDR2 ANQGSEA. V lost 4 bases, J lost 0 bases, and 18 bases lay in between. The length of the CDR3 is 16 residues. The CDR3 here is CSVVTAGSMMNTEAFF. In nucleotides, the CDR3 is TGCAGCGTTGTTACGGCAGGGTCGATGATGAACACTGAAGCTTTCTTT.

J is TRBJ1-6 and V is TRBV28, with D possibly being TRBD1 (5 bases). CDR1 and CDR2 from the germline V gene are MDHEN and SYDVKM. The CDR3 is 14 residues long. Trimming pared 5 bases from V and 4 bases from J, leaving 9 bases between. CDR3 protein: CASSPDKYNSPLHF. CDR3 DNA: TGTGCCAGCAGTCCGGACAAGTATAATTCACCCCTCCACTTT.

The gene calls are TRBV25-1 and TRBJ2-1, with a weak D call TRBD2 (5 bases). Germline V gene lookup returns CDR1 MGHDK and CDR2 SYGVNS. The CDR3 consists of 13 residues. Trimming shortened V by 5 bases and J by 8 bases, and 13 bases separated the two germline ends. CDR3: CASSPFDYHEQFF. The CDR3 bases are TGTGCCAGCAGTCCCTTCGACTATCATGAGCAGTTCTTC.

The V gene is TRBV27, the J gene TRBJ2-7; D call uncertain. Per germline, CDR1 MNHEY and CDR2 SMNVEV (reference sequence). The ends were cut back, 0 bases at V and 2 bases at J, with 5 bases in the middle. The CDR3 extends over 13 amino acids. In DNA, the CDR3 is TGTGCCAGCAGTTTATCGGGCCCCTACGAGCAGTACTTC. Residues: CASSLSGPYEQYF.

This CDR3 is CASSSDRGAYEQYF. The CDR3 bases are TGCGCCAGCAGCTCAGACAGGGGAGCCTACGAGCAGTACTTC. The chain is built from TRBV5-1 and TRBJ2-7; 8 nucleotides line up with TRBD1. V gave up 3 bases and J gave up 2 bases; unmatched junction bases: 4. Germline assignment: CDR1 SGHRS and CDR2 YFSETQ. The CDR3 has 14 residues. Full variable domain (missing parts from reference TRBV5-1 and TRBJ2-7): KAGVTQTPRYLIKTRGQQVTLSCSPISGHRSVSWYQQTPGQGLQFLFEYFSETQRNKGNFPGRFSGRQFSNSRSEMNVSTLELGDSALYLCASSSDRGAYEQYFGPGTRLTVT.

This sequence joins TRBV7-9 and TRBJ2-7, with a tentative D call TRBD2 (7 bases). The V gene lost 4 bases and the J gene lost 4 bases, with 23 bases spanning the gap. The germline gives CDR1 SEHNR, CDR2 FQNEAQ (reference sequence). The CDR3 runs 17 residues. The DNA for the CDR3 is TGTGCCAGCAGCTACTCCCGGGGGGCTAGCGGAGATTACGAGCAGTACTTC. Translated: CASSYSRGASGDYEQYF. Combining the CDR3 with reference TRBV7-9 and TRBJ2-7 gives the whole variable domain DTGVSQNPRHKITKRGQNVTFRCDPISEHNRLYWYRQTLGQGPEFLTYFQNEAQLEKSRLLSDRFSAERPKGSFSTLEIQRTEQGDSAMYLCASSYSRGASGDYEQYFGPGTRLTVT.

The CDR3 nucleotides read TGCAGTGCTAGTCCAGGGGTTGGAAACACCATATATTTT. Translating it yields CSASPGVGNTIYF. The chain carries TRBV20-1 and TRBJ1-3, with D possibly TRBD1 on 6 matching bases. V gave up 3 bases and J gave up 3 bases, with 9 bases separating them. CDR1 is DFQATT, CDR2 SNEGSKA, per germline (reference sequence). This CDR3 is built from 13 residues.

This chain uses TRBV7-9 with TRBJ1-2; tentative D call: TRBD1 (6 bases). V was pared by 5 bases and J by 8 bases, with 24 bases between. This CDR3 spans 16 amino acids. Per the germline V gene, CDR1 is SEHNR and CDR2 is FQNEAQ (reference sequence). The chain's CDR3 is CASSDPQGKPSRGYTF. In nucleotides, the CDR3 is TGTGCCAGCAGCGACCCCCAGGGGAAGCCCTCTCGGGGCTACACCTTC. Looking up the rest from reference TRBV7-9 and TRBJ1-2 gives the full variable domain: DTGVSQNPRHKITKRGQNVTFRCDPISEHNRLYWYRQTLGQGPEFLTYFQNEAQLEKSRLLSDRFSAERPKGSFSTLEIQRTEQGDSAMYLCASSDPQGKPSRGYTFGSGTRLTVV.

The chain recombines TRBV3-1 (or the pseudogene TRBV3-2) with TRBJ2-6; possible D gene TRBD1, 6 bases. Trimming removed 4 bases from V and 0 bases from J, with 16 bases in between. The CDR3 is 18 amino acids. Germline CDR1 LGHDT, CDR2 YNNKEL (reference sequence). CDR3 sequence: CASSPLGARSSGANVLTF. The DNA for the CDR3 is TGTGCCAGCAGCCCCCTGGGGGCGAGGAGCTCTGGGGCCAACGTCCTGACTTTC.

The rearrangement links TRBV10-2 to TRBJ1-2; TRBD1 agrees at 7 bases. The CDR3 has 12 residues. V shed 9 bases, J shed 4 bases, and the junction held 5 bases outside the gene matches. Germline V lookup: CDR1 WSHSY, CDR2 SAAADI. DNA for the CDR3: TGCGCCAGTAGGGGACAGCTCTATGGCTACACCTTC. Amino acid sequence: CASRGQLYGYTF.

The rearrangement uses TRBV24-1 and TRBJ2-5; TRBD2 matches 10 bases. This CDR3 contains 15 residues. The V and J ends lost 1 base and 4 bases, in that order; junction bases with no gene match: 2. Germline V gene lookup returns CDR1 KGHDR and CDR2 SFDVKD. Written as DNA, the CDR3 is TGTGCCACCAGTGATTTCGCTAGCGGGAGAGAGACCCAGTACTTC. It yields the protein CATSDFASGRETQYF.

This sequence joins TRBV28 and TRBJ2-7, with D possibly being TRBD2 (6 bases). With 1 base removed from V and 7 bases from J, the gap between germline ends came to 11 bases. Germline V gives CDR1 MDHEN, CDR2 SYDVKM. The CDR3 totals 13 residues. Here the CDR3 reads CASSLFGSWEQYF. The CDR3 nucleotides read TGTGCCAGCAGTTTATTCGGGAGCTGGGAGCAGTACTTC.